These 28 T cell receptor beta chains came from one sample sequenced in a study of CD8 T cells in Susac syndrome. An input of about 0.5 to 1 ug of RNA was subjected to reverse transcription using random hexamers. Each CDR3 protein gets one entry after TCRdb re-called the immunoSEQ multiplex PCR reads with MiXCR. The repertoire holds about 83,000 distinct CDR3 sequences, with 95% to 96% as singletons. Sequencing input: CD8+ T cells from PBMCs. The receptor source for this set is a human donor with Susac syndrome.

In its sample, this clonotype is medium-sized. The chain links TRBV4-1 to TRBJ2-1; D gene uncertain. CDR1 MGHRA and CDR2 YSYEKL come from the germline V gene. This CDR3 has 11 amino acids. V lost 3 bases to trimming and J lost 5 bases, with 2 bases between them. The CDR3 bases are TGCGCCAGCAGCCAGGACAATGAGCAGTTCTTC. Amino acids: CASSQDNEQFF.

The gene calls are TRBV28 and TRBJ2-3; the D is unclear. The CDR3 runs to 12 residues. V was trimmed by 1 base and J by 14 bases, leaving 13 bases between them. The germline V gene encodes CDR1 MDHEN and CDR2 SYDVKM. CDR3 residues: CASSLSGPAPYF. The CDR3 DNA follows: TGTGCCAGCAGTTTATCAGGACCGGCCCCGTATTTT.

The chain links TRBV2 to TRBJ2-5; 7 nucleotides align to TRBD2. J lost 5 bases, V lost 3 bases, and 9 bases had no gene match. Germline V lookup: CDR1 SNHLY, CDR2 FYNNEI. There are 15 residues in the CDR3. CDR3 amino acids: CASSDGSGLAETQYF. The CDR3 nucleotides are TGTGCCAGCAGTGACGGTAGCGGGTTAGCGGAGACCCAGTACTTC.

The gene calls are TRBV25-1 and TRBJ2-1; D is perhaps TRBD1 or TRBD2 (6 bases each). The germline V and J ends were trimmed by 0 bases and 5 bases, with 8 bases remaining between them. Germline-derived CDR1 and CDR2 are MGHDK and SYGVNS. CDR3 length: 14 residues. CDR3 coding DNA: TGTGCCAGCAGTGAATATAGGGGGGACAATGAGCAGTTCTTC. Its translation: CASSEYRGDNEQFF. The full variable domain, rest sourced from reference TRBV25-1 and TRBJ2-1, is EADIYQTPRYLVIGTGKKITLECSQTMGHDKMYWYQQDPGMELHLIHYSYGVNSTEKGDLSSESTVSRIRTEHFPLTLESARPSHTSQYLCASSEYRGDNEQFFGPGTRLTVL.

V gene TRBV7-6 combines with J gene TRBJ1-1, with no clear D. Deletions cut 0 bases from V and 0 bases from J, with 5 bases between. Per the germline V gene, CDR1 is SGHVS and CDR2 is FNYEAQ. This CDR3 spans 14 amino acids. The CDR3 loop is CASSLAGLNTEAFF. As DNA, the CDR3 is TGTGCCAGCAGCTTAGCTGGATTGAACACTGAAGCTTTCTTT.

V usage is TRBV29-1 and J usage is TRBJ2-7; maybe TRBD2 (5 bases). CDR3 length: 16 residues. In germline, CDR1 is SQVTM, CDR2 ANQGSEA. V was clipped by 2 bases and J by 2 bases, with 19 bases between them. The DNA for the CDR3 is TGCAGCGTTGAATTTAGTCGCCGGGGTGAGGCCTACGAGCAGTACTTC. Its protein is CSVEFSRRGEAYEQYF.

The chain carries TRBV29-1 and TRBJ2-6, with D unclear. The ends were cut back, 1 base at V and 2 bases at J, with 9 bases in the middle. Germline loops: CDR1 SQVTM, CDR2 ANQGSEA. The CDR3 loop spans 15 amino acids. The CDR3 spells CSVEAPETGANVLTF. CDR3 bases: TGCAGCGTTGAAGCTCCTGAAACTGGGGCCAACGTCCTGACTTTC.

V and J are TRBV5-1 and TRBJ2-2; TRBD1 matches 7 bases. The CDR3 contains 16 residues. V shed 3 bases, J shed 4 bases, and the junction held 9 bases outside the gene matches. Germline CDR1 is SGHRS and CDR2 is YFSETQ. The CDR3 DNA reads as TGCGCCAGCAGCTCGAGAGGGGGCGATGGCACCGGGGAGCTGTTTTTT. Translating it yields CASSSRGGDGTGELFF.

The rearrangement uses TRBV29-1 and TRBJ2-7, with D uncertain. V dropped 1 base and J dropped 8 bases, with 15 bases sitting between them. Germline V gives CDR1 SQVTM, CDR2 ANQGSEA. CDR3 length: 13 residues. In DNA form, the CDR3 reads TGCAGCGTTGAAGTAGGATCGACACGCCAGCAGTACTTC. Its protein is CSVEVGSTRQQYF.

J is TRBJ2-5 and V is TRBV12-3 or TRBV12-4; unclear D gene. V lost 3 bases and J 2 bases, leaving 22 bases between the germline ends. CDR3 length: 18 amino acids. The CDR3 nucleotides are TGTGCCAGCAGTTTTGAGGCCCGCGGATATAGAGTTCAAGAGACCCAGTACTTC. Amino acids: CASSFEARGYRVQETQYF.

This chain uses TRBV9 with TRBJ2-1, with a possible D match to TRBD1 (7 bases). V gave up 0 bases and J gave up 10 bases, with 23 bases separating them. Germline V gene sequence: CDR1 SGDLS, CDR2 YYNGEE. This CDR3 has 17 residues. As DNA, the CDR3 is TGTGCCAGCAGCGTAGACGGGACAGTGATGGGTCGGGGGGAGCAGTTCTTC. This encodes CASSVDGTVMGRGEQFF.

The rearrangement joins TRBV9 to TRBJ2-1; TRBD1 agrees at 8 bases. This CDR3 region has 16 residues. CDR1 and CDR2 (germline): SGDLS, YYNGEE. Losses at the gene ends were 3 bases for V and 6 bases for J; bases not matched to a gene: 11. In nucleotides, the CDR3 is TGTGCCAGCAGCGCTGCCCTAGGACAGGGAGGCAATGAGCAGTTCTTC. Protein product: CASSAALGQGGNEQFF.

The gene calls are TRBV29-1 and TRBJ2-3; tentative D call: TRBD2 (5 bases). This CDR3 region has 13 residues. V was cut by 3 bases and J by 0 bases, with 7 bases left in between. Germline-derived CDR1 and CDR2 are SQVTM and ANQGSEA. Written as DNA, the CDR3 is TGCAGCGTTGAGACGGGGAGCACAGATACGCAGTATTTT. It translates to CSVETGSTDTQYF.

CDR3 residues: CSAPRPYNEQFF. CDR3 nucleotide sequence: TGCAGTGCCCCTAGACCCTACAATGAGCAGTTCTTC. The V and J genes are TRBV20-1 and TRBJ2-1, with no clear D. V lost 6 bases to trimming and J lost 2 bases, with 8 bases between them. Germline V gives CDR1 DFQATT, CDR2 SNEGSKA (reference sequence). The CDR3 loop spans 12 amino acids.

This clonotype occurred once. V usage is TRBV9 and J usage is TRBJ2-1, with 11 bases fitting TRBD2. The V gene end was trimmed by 5 bases and the J gene end by 6 bases; junction bases not matched to a gene: 10. Germline V gene data show CDR1 as SGDLS and CDR2 as YYNGEE. The CDR3 length is 16 residues. CDR3 DNA sequence: TGTGCCAGCAGTCCATACGGGGGGACTAGCGGCAATGAGCAGTTCTTC. Residues: CASSPYGGTSGNEQFF.

The rearrangement links TRBV7-9 to TRBJ2-7; D possibly corresponds to TRBD1 (5 bases). Germline V lookup: CDR1 SEHNR, CDR2 FQNEAQ (reference sequence). CDR3 length equals 12 residues. The germline V and J ends were trimmed by 5 bases and 3 bases, with 8 bases remaining between them. The CDR3 is CASSRQSYEQYF. In nucleotides, the CDR3 is TGTGCCAGCAGCCGACAGAGCTACGAGCAGTACTTC.

The chain couples TRBV9 to TRBJ2-7; possibly TRBD1 or TRBD2 for D (5 bases each). The CDR3 consists of 16 residues. Germline CDR1 reads SGDLS; CDR2 reads YYNGEE. The ends were cut back, 3 bases at V and 3 bases at J, with 19 bases in the middle. In nucleotides, the CDR3 is TGTGCCAGCAGCGATCAACCCCGGGACCAGCTCTACGAGCAGTACTTC. It specifies CASSDQPRDQLYEQYF.

The chain links TRBV6-1 to TRBJ2-7; D perhaps matches TRBD2 (6 bases). Germline-derived CDR1 and CDR2 are MNHNS and SASEGT. The CDR3 runs to 18 residues. With 9 bases removed from V and 0 bases from J, the gap between germline ends came to 27 bases. The DNA for the CDR3 is TGTGCCAGGATCAGGATGGGACTGCCGCTTATGAGCTCCTACGAGCAGTACGTC. Protein: CARIRMGLPLMSSYEQYV.

CDR3 protein: CAFERGEIEQFF. Written as DNA, the CDR3 is TGTGCCTTCGAGAGGGGAGAGATTGAGCAGTTCTTC. The chain uses TRBV30 and TRBJ2-1, with D perhaps given as TRBD1 or TRBD2 (5 bases each). V was shortened by 7 bases and J by 9 bases, with 16 bases between the two germline ends. The CDR3 consists of 12 residues. The germline V gene has CDR1 GTSNPN and CDR2 SVGIG (reference sequence).

V gene TRBV5-4 combines with J gene TRBJ2-5; D is ambiguous. From germline, CDR1 is SGHNT and CDR2 YYREEE (reference sequence). The CDR3 loop spans 12 amino acids. Trimming took 0 bases from V and 5 from J, leaving 5 bases between them. The CDR3 region has the DNA TGTGCCAGCAGCTTGGGTTCCGAGACCCAGTACTTC. This codes for CASSLGSETQYF.

The chain recombines TRBV7-9 with TRBJ2-1; D gene unclear. Germline-derived CDR1 and CDR2 are SEHNR and FQNEAQ (reference sequence). CDR3 length: 13 amino acids. V was clipped by 0 bases and J by 8 bases, with 8 bases between them. CDR3 coding DNA: TGTGCCAGCAGCTTAGCTAGAACGGATGAGCAGTTCTTC. It yields the protein CASSLARTDEQFF.

This chain connects TRBV9 to TRBJ1-2; 10 nucleotides agree with TRBD1. J was trimmed by 5 bases and V by 0 bases; bases with no gene match: 7. CDR1 is SGDLS and CDR2 is YYNGEE in the germline V gene. The CDR3 contains 16 residues. The CDR3, as DNA: TGTGCCAGCAGCGTAGCTGGGACAGGGGCAGGATATGGCTACACCTTC. Translated, it gives CASSVAGTGAGYGYTF.

This chain connects TRBV6-2 or TRBV6-3 to TRBJ2-3; D is possibly TRBD2 (5 bases). V dropped 8 bases and J dropped 2 bases, with 11 bases sitting between them. This CDR3 spans 13 amino acids. CDR1 and CDR2 (germline): MNHEY, SVGEGT. CDR3 DNA sequence: TGTGCCAGCGCGAGGACTTCCACAGATACGCAGTATTTT. Translated: CASARTSTDTQYF.

This clonotype has just one count. The rearrangement uses TRBV29-1 and TRBJ1-2; TRBD1 is a possible D gene (5 bases). This CDR3 region has 15 residues. Per germline, CDR1 SQVTM and CDR2 ANQGSEA. V shed 5 bases and J shed 4 bases, with 20 bases lying between them. The CDR3 nucleotides are TGCAGCGTTTTCTCGCCCCAGAGTAGGGGCTATGGCTACACCTTC. Translated: CSVFSPQSRGYGYTF.

The J gene is TRBJ2-7, the V gene TRBV20-1; a weak D match, TRBD2 (5 bases). This CDR3 spans 16 amino acids. CDR1 is DFQATT and CDR2 is SNEGSKA in the germline V gene (reference sequence). Trimming removed 0 bases from V and 0 bases from J, with 15 bases in between. CDR3 protein: CSARDQFGDSSYEQYF. The CDR3 DNA reads as TGCAGTGCTAGAGATCAATTCGGGGATAGCTCCTACGAGCAGTACTTC.

The chain recombines TRBV29-1 with TRBJ2-7; TRBD1 matches 11 bases. From germline, CDR1 is SQVTM and CDR2 ANQGSEA. The CDR3 is made up of 14 amino acids. V lost 7 bases to trimming and J lost 7 bases; unmatched junction nucleotides: 12. CDR3 sequence reads: CSGLTGTGGGEQYF. Written as DNA, the CDR3 is TGCAGCGGGCTGACCGGGACAGGGGGTGGGGAGCAGTACTTC.

This clonotype was seen once. This rearrangement joins TRBV12-3 or TRBV12-4 to TRBJ1-4, with TRBD1 matching 7 bases. J gave up 8 bases and V 3 bases, and 3 bases lay outside the gene matches. The CDR3 loop spans 13 amino acids. CDR3 DNA sequence: TGTGCCAGCAGTTTGTGGGACAGAGAAAAACTGTTTTTT. Translation: CASSLWDREKLFF.

This clonotype was counted only a few times. The genes are TRBV28 and TRBJ1-2; no clear D. The CDR3 extends over 17 amino acids. CDR1 and CDR2 (germline): MDHEN, SYDVKM. Trimming took off 10 bases at V and 3 bases at J, with 27 bases between the two ends. The CDR3 spells CAIAEGYVTHRDYGYTF. The CDR3 nucleotides read TGTGCCATCGCGGAGGGATACGTGACCCACCGGGACTATGGCTACACCTTC.